This T cell receptor (beta chain) came from a study of T cell clones after liver transplantation. On the study more broadly: HCV positivity affected three of eight recipients; the rest lacked autoimmune or viral indications. Tolerant meant at least one year fully off immunosuppression without liver enzymes above twice normal.

With regard to this clone: The antigen remains undetermined.

Only in-frame clones appear in the TCRdb table, and some are missing; sequencing was by immunoSEQ multiplex PCR. The data contain about 16,000 clones, over 75% of them singletons. The study, taken as a whole, reports: Rather than being deleted, graft donor-reactive T cells may have moved into the graft.

Trimming cost V 6 bases and J 4 bases; bases outside gene matches: 8. The CDR3 contains 14 residues. From germline, CDR1 is MNHEY and CDR2 SMNVEV (reference sequence). The receptor's source is a human patient who received a liver transplant. Some T cells may possibly be graft donor cells. This sequence joins TRBV27 and TRBJ2-7; 8 nucleotides align to TRBD1. Sequences were derived from CD8+ T cells from blood, sampled approximately 3.5 years after liver transplant. CDR3 protein: CASRPGGPGYEQYF. CDR3 DNA sequence: TGTGCCAGCAGACCAGGGGGCCCAGGGTACGAGCAGTACTTC.